This T cell receptor (beta chain) originates from a study of CD8+ T cells in alopecia areata. cDNA prepared by RNA extraction and subsequent reverse transcription served as the template for sequencing. Sequencing was performed with immunoSEQ multiplex PCR; in TCRdb, only in-frame clones are kept and a portion is missing. There are 120,000 or so clones in the sample; 45% to 65% occur only once, and 4.5% lies in the top ten. This CDR3 comprises 15 residues. V shed 4 bases and J 7 bases; nucleotides not matched to a gene: 10. Germline CDR1 is SEHNR and CDR2 is FQNEAQ (reference sequence). Collected material from alopecia areata patients comprised lesional scalp punch biopsies and peripheral blood. Notes on this clone: Its target is unknown.

Findings and limits, study-wide: Researchers reported that TCR sharing among patients proved less clear than in mice, possibly HLA-linked. Normal skin contains resident alphabeta T cells, and these are also sequenced in scalp samples. Clonality in lesional scalp, especially alopecia totalis/universalis, exceeded that of normal scalp.

This chain connects TRBV7-9 to TRBJ2-1, with 7 bases identical to TRBD1. This sequence originates from a human donor with alopecia areata. The sample here was CD4+ T cells sorted from blood, taken at week 0. The DNA for the CDR3 is TGTGCCAGCAGCTCACCGGGACAGATTCGAAATGAGCAGTTCTTC. This translates into CASSSPGQIRNEQFF.